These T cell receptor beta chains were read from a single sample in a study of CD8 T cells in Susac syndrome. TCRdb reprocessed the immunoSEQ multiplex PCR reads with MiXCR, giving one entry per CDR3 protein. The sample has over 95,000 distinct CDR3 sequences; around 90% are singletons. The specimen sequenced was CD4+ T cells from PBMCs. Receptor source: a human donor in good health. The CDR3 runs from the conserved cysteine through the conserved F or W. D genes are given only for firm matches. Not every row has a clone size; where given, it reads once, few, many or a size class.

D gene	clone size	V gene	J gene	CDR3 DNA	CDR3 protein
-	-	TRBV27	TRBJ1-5	TGTGCCAGCTCTACAAATTTACGCGGGGGTGGCAATCAGCCCCAGCATTTT	CASSTNLRGGGNQPQHF
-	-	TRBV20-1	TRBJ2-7	TGCAGTGCTAGACCCTCGGGTGGGACAAAAAACGAGCAGTACTTC	CSARPSGGTKNEQYF
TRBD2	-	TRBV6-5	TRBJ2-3	TGTGCCAGCAGTTACTCGCGGACTAGCGGTAGCACAGATACGCAGTATTTT	CASSYSRTSGSTDTQYF
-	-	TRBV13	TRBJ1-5	TGTGCCAGCAGCTTAGCGGGTCAAGGGCCCCAGCATTTT	CASSLAGQGPQHF
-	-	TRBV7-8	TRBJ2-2	TGTGCCAGCAGCTTGGGACACGACGTGAACACCGGGGAGCTGTTTTTT	CASSLGHDVNTGELFF
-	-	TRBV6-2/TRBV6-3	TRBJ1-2	TGTGCCAGCAGTCCCGGGACATCGCGCTACACCTTC	CASSPGTSRYTF
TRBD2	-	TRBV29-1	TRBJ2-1	TGCAGCGTGGACCCTCTAGCGGGAGGCGACAATGAGCAGTTCTTC	CSVDPLAGGDNEQFF
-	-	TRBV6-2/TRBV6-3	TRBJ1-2	TGTGCCAGCACGTCGGACCGGACCTATGGCTACACCTTC	CASTSDRTYGYTF
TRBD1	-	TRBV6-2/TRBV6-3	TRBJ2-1	TGTGCCAGCAGCCGACATTCCGGGACAGGGCGTTATGAGCAGTTCTTC	CASSRHSGTGRYEQFF
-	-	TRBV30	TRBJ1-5	TGTGCCTGGAGCAGATCCCTAGCCCAGCCCCAGCATTTT	CAWSRSLAQPQHF
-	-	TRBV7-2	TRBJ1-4	TGTGCCAGCAGCGAGCCGGGACGGAGGAATGAAAAACTGTTTTTT	CASSEPGRRNEKLFF
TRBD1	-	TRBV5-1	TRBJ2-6	TGCGCCAGCAGCCTAGGGGGCTTGGGTATTGCTGGGGCCAACGTCCTGACTTTC	CASSLGGLGIAGANVLTF
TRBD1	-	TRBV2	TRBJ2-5	TGTGCCAGCAGTGTCAGACAGGGTTCCCAAGAGACCCAGTACTTC	CASSVRQGSQETQYF
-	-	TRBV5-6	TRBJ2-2	TGTGCCAGCAGCTTGGGGGGCCTAGGGCCGAACACCGGGGAGCTGTTTTTT	CASSLGGLGPNTGELFF
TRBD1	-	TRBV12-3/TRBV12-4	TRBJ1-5	TGTGCCAGCAGTTTAGGGACAGGACAGGACAATCAGCCCCAGCATTTT	CASSLGTGQDNQPQHF
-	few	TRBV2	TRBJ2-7	TGTGCCGTTCACAACGGGCTATACGAGCAGTACTTC	CAVHNGLYEQYF
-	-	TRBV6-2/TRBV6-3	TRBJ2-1	TGTGCCAGCAGTTACTCTTCGGACTCCCATGATGAGCAGTTCTTC	CASSYSSDSHDEQFF
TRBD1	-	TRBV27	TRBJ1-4	TGTGCCAGCAGACCGGACAGGGGGCTGATAACTAATGAAAAACTGTTTTTT	CASRPDRGLITNEKLFF
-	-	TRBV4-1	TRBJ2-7	TGCGCCAGCAGCCAAGGAAATTCCGGGACCGAGCAGTACTTC	CASSQGNSGTEQYF
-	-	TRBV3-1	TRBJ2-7	TGTGCCAGCAGCCAAAGGCAGGAGCAGTACTTC	CASSQRQEQYF
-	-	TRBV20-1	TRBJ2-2	TGCAGTGCTACCTTCGGACAGAGTTTCACCGGGGAGCTGTTTTTT	CSATFGQSFTGELFF
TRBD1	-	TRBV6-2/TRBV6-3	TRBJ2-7	TGTGCCAGCAGGCGGACAGGGGTTGTCCGAGAGCAGTACTTC	CASRRTGVVREQYF
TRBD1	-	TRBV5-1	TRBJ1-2	TGCGCCAGCAGCTTGGAGGGACAGGGACCCTATGGCTACACCTTC	CASSLEGQGPYGYTF
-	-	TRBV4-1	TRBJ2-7	TGCGCCAGCAGCCAAGAGGAGGGGTACGAGCAGTACTTC	CASSQEEGYEQYF